This passage covers 8 T cell receptor beta chains from one sample sequenced in a study of T cell repertoires in cytomegalovirus infection. Via MiXCR, TCRdb re-called the reads, giving one row per CDR3 protein. Here the sample spans roughly 100,000 distinct CDR3 sequences, 16% being singletons. Input material: PBMCs. All receptors come from a human donor in good health (CMV status not recorded). Some clones in this sample may be carry-over from other donors' samples.

The chain has TRBV9 and TRBJ2-5; 7 nucleotides agree with TRBD1. V dropped 3 bases and J dropped 4; count of bases not matched to a gene: 6. The CDR3 spans 14 residues. In germline, CDR1 is SGDLS, CDR2 YYNGEE. In DNA form, the CDR3 reads TGTGCCAGCAGCGATGGGAACAGGGGAGAGACCCAGTACTTC. The encoded protein is CASSDGNRGETQYF.

Concerning this clonotype itself: Since a much larger clone is just one base distant, this may be a read error. The chain uses TRBV14 and TRBJ1-1; TRBD1 is a possible D gene (5 bases). CDR1 and CDR2 from the germline V gene are SGHDN and FVKESK. The CDR3 has 16 residues. The CDR3 nucleotides are TGTGTCAGCAGCCAACTATGGGGCAGCTTGAACACTGAAGCTTTCTTT. This gives the protein CVSSQLWGSLNTEAFF.

This clonotype came up many times. The chain recombines TRBV6-2 or TRBV6-3 with TRBJ2-1; D gene ambiguous. Per germline, CDR1 MNHEY and CDR2 SVGEGT. Deletions cut 5 bases from V and 2 bases from J, with 10 bases between. The CDR3 consists of 14 residues. For the CDR3, the DNA is TGTGCCAGCAGTGTCGGGTTGACCTACAATGAGCAGTTCTTC. It translates to CASSVGLTYNEQFF.

This clonotype has only a few counts. The chain joins TRBV14 to TRBJ1-5; a weak D match, TRBD1 (5 bases). Germline V gives CDR1 SGHDN, CDR2 FVKESK. The CDR3 length is 17 residues. Deletions cut 1 base from V and 0 bases from J, with 13 bases between. The CDR3 spells CASSQGGRTFSNQPQHF. The DNA for the CDR3 is TGTGCCAGCAGCCAAGGGGGACGGACTTTTAGCAATCAGCCCCAGCATTTT.

This clonotype occurred a few times. V is TRBV5-1 and J is TRBJ1-1, with a tentative D call TRBD1 (6 bases). There are 14 residues in the CDR3. V was clipped by 4 bases and J by 4 bases, with 14 bases between them. CDR1 SGHRS and CDR2 YFSETQ come from the germline V gene. The CDR3 bases are TGCGCCAGCAGCAATCAGGGGCGCGGCACTGAAGCTTTCTTT. This translates into CASSNQGRGTEAFF.

The genes are TRBV29-1 and TRBJ1-1, with 8 bases matching TRBD1. After removal of 6 bases from V and 5 bases from J, the junction contained 8 bases not matched to a gene. There are 13 residues in the CDR3. Germline V gene lookup returns CDR1 SQVTM and CDR2 ANQGSEA. CDR3 residues: CSVSGGGKTEAFF. The CDR3 DNA follows: TGCAGCGTCTCAGGGGGCGGGAAGACTGAAGCTTTCTTT.

This rearrangement joins TRBV10-3 to TRBJ2-5; TRBD2 matches 14 bases. The germline gives CDR1 ENHRY, CDR2 SYGVKD. The CDR3 is made up of 20 amino acids. The trim removed 6 bases at V and 4 bases at J, leaving 19 bases unmatched. DNA of the CDR3: TGTGCCATCAGGGGGCCGACTAGCGGGGGGGCCAGATGGTTTCGAGAGACCCAGTACTTC. Its protein is CAIRGPTSGGARWFRETQYF.

This clonotype ranks as medium-sized. The genes are TRBV7-9 and TRBJ1-1; D remains unclear. Trimming took 7 bases from V and 10 from J, leaving 13 bases between them. CDR3 length: 11 amino acids. The germline gives CDR1 SEHNR, CDR2 FQNEAQ (reference sequence). As DNA, the CDR3 is TGTGCCAGCACCTCCTTGTCTGGAGCTTTCTTT. It specifies CASTSLSGAFF. The whole variable domain, remainder taken from reference TRBV7-9 and TRBJ1-1, is DTGVSQNPRHKITKRGQNVTFRCDPISEHNRLYWYRQTLGQGPEFLTYFQNEAQLEKSRLLSDRFSAERPKGSFSTLEIQRTEQGDSAMYLCASTSLSGAFFGQGTRLTVV.